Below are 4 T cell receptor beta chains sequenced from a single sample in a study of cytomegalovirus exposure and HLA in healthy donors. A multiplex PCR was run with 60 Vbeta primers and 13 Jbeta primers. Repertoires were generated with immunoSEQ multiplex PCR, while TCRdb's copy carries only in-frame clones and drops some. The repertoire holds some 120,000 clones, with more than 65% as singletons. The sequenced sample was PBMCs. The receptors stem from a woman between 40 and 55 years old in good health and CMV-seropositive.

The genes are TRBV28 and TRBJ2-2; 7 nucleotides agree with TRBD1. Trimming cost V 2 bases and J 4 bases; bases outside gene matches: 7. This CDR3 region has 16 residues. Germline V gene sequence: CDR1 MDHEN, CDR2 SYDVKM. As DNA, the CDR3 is TGTGCCAGCAGTTTAGGCCAACAGGGGAGCACCGGGGAGCTGTTTTTT. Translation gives CASSLGQQGSTGELFF.

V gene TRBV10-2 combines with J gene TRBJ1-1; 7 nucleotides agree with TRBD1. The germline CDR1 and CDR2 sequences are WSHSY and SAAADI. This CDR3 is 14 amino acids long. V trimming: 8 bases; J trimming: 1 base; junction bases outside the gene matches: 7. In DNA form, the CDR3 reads TGCGCCAGCCGACTAGGGACAGAGAACACTGAAGCTTTCTTT. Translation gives CASRLGTENTEAFF.

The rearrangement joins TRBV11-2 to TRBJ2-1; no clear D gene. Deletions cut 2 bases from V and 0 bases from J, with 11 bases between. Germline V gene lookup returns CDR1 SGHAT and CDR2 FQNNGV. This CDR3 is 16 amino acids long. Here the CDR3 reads CASSLRPPGSYNEQFF. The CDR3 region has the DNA TGTGCCAGCAGCTTACGACCCCCGGGCTCCTACAATGAGCAGTTCTTC.

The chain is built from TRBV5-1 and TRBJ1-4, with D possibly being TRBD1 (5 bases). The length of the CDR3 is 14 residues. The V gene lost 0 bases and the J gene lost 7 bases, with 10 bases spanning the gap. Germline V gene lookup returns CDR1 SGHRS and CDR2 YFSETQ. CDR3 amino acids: CASSLERGGEKLFF. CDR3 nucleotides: TGCGCCAGCAGCTTGGAAAGGGGTGGTGAAAAACTGTTTTTT. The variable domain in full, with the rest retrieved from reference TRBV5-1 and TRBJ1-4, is KAGVTQTPRYLIKTRGQQVTLSCSPISGHRSVSWYQQTPGQGLQFLFEYFSETQRNKGNFPGRFSGRQFSNSRSEMNVSTLELGDSALYLCASSLERGGEKLFFGSGTQLSVL.